The 24 T cell receptor beta chains below all came from one sample that was sequenced in a study of cytomegalovirus exposure and HLA in healthy donors. Clones were sequenced by immunoSEQ multiplex PCR, and TCRdb holds only the in-frame ones, with some missing. The data show 200,000 to 300,000 clones, 80% to 95% seen once. The sample was PBMCs. Source of these receptors: a young woman in good health and CMV-seronegative.

The chain joins TRBV5-1 to TRBJ2-7, with D perhaps TRBD1 or TRBD2 (6 bases each). V was trimmed by 2 bases and J by 6 bases, leaving 12 bases between them. Germline CDR1 is SGHRS and CDR2 is YFSETQ. CDR3 length equals 13 residues. The CDR3 protein is CASSFSGGGEQYF. CDR3 DNA sequence: TGCGCCAGCAGCTTCTCCGGGGGCGGCGAGCAGTACTTC.

The chain recombines TRBV30 with TRBJ1-1; 9 bases align to TRBD1. With V trimmed by 7 bases and J by 11 bases, 5 bases remained unmatched. The CDR3 contains 10 residues. The germline CDR1 and CDR2 sequences are GTSNPN and SVGIG (reference sequence). This CDR3 is CASGQGRAFF. CDR3 sequence (DNA): TGTGCCTCGGGACAGGGCCGCGCTTTCTTT.

DNA of the CDR3: TGCGCCAGCAGCCAAGATTCTAGCGGGAGGGCGGGCACCGGGGAGCTGTTTTTT. Translating it yields CASSQDSSGRAGTGELFF. The J gene is TRBJ2-2, the V gene TRBV4-3; 12 bases agree with TRBD2. V was clipped by 0 bases and J by 4 bases; unmatched bases: 6. Germline V CDR1 and CDR2: LGHNA, YSLEER. The CDR3 loop spans 18 amino acids.

Written as DNA, the CDR3 is TGTGCCAGCAGCCACTCAATAATTCACACAGATACGCAGTATTTT. The encoded protein is CASSHSIIHTDTQYF. This chain joins TRBV7-6 and TRBJ2-3; D is uncertain. This CDR3 comprises 15 residues. Germline CDR1 and CDR2: SGHVS and FNYEAQ. V was pared by 5 bases and J by 2 bases, with 14 bases between.

J is TRBJ2-2 and V is TRBV27; D is possibly TRBD1 (6 bases). The CDR3 spans 15 residues. Germline lookup yields CDR1 MNHEY and CDR2 SMNVEV (reference sequence). V was trimmed by 9 bases and J by 0 bases, leaving 14 bases between them. The CDR3 DNA is TGTGCCAGTTCCACAGGGACACCGAACACCGGGGAGCTGTTTTTT. Amino acids: CASSTGTPNTGELFF.

V gene TRBV27 combines with J gene TRBJ2-7; 8 bases align to TRBD1. The V gene's germline CDR1 is MNHEY and CDR2 SMNVEV (reference sequence). The J segment lost 2 bases and the V segment lost 6 bases, leaving 3 bases of the junction unmatched. The CDR3 is made up of 13 amino acids. Written as DNA, the CDR3 is TGTGCCAGCAGCCGGACAGGGCCCTACGAGCAGTACTTC. Encoded protein: CASSRTGPYEQYF.

The rearrangement links TRBV13 to TRBJ2-3, with 12 bases aligning to TRBD2. V shed 4 bases, J shed 4 bases, and the junction held 3 bases outside the gene matches. CDR1 and CDR2 (germline): PRHDT, FYEKMQ (reference sequence). CDR3 length: 15 residues. The CDR3 nucleotides are TGTGCCAGCAGCTCTAGACTAGCGGGAGCAGATACGCAGTATTTT. Protein: CASSSRLAGADTQYF.

This clone was found once. This chain uses TRBV25-1 with TRBJ2-1, with 8 positions matching TRBD2. Losses at the gene ends were 6 bases for V and 7 bases for J; bases not matched to a gene: 11. The CDR3 sequence is 15 residues long. The V gene's germline CDR1 is MGHDK and CDR2 SYGVNS. Here the CDR3 DNA reads TGTGCCAGCAGCAACGCGGGACTAGAAGGTAATGAGCAGTTCTTC. The encoded protein is CASSNAGLEGNEQFF.

This chain joins TRBV7-8 and TRBJ2-5; D not certain. Germline CDR1 SGHVS, CDR2 FQNEAQ. The CDR3 spans 13 residues. V lost 2 bases and J 1 base, leaving 5 bases between the germline ends. The CDR3 loop reads CASSLLPQETQYF. Written as DNA, the CDR3 is TGTGCCAGCAGCTTATTACCCCAAGAGACCCAGTACTTC.

The genes are TRBV5-1 and TRBJ1-4; tentatively, D is TRBD1 (6 bases). CDR1 is SGHRS and CDR2 is YFSETQ in the germline V gene. CDR3 length: 15 amino acids. V lost 0 bases and J 5 bases, leaving 11 bases between the germline ends. The CDR3 protein is CASSLGHRENEKLFF. The CDR3 DNA is TGCGCCAGCAGCTTGGGGCACAGGGAAAATGAAAAACTGTTTTTT.

This chain joins TRBV7-2 and TRBJ2-7, with 8 bases that match TRBD2. Germline CDR1 reads SGHTA; CDR2 reads FQGNSA. The CDR3 covers 14 residues. V lost 6 bases, J lost 2 bases, and 6 bases stayed unmatched. CDR3 sequence: CASRPTSATYEQYF. DNA of the CDR3: TGTGCCAGCAGACCGACTAGCGCCACCTACGAGCAGTACTTC. Combining the CDR3 with reference TRBV7-2 and TRBJ2-7 gives the whole variable domain GAGVSQSPSNKVTEKGKDVELRCDPISGHTALYWYRQSLGQGLEFLIYFQGNSAPDKSGLPSDRFSAERTGGSVSTLTIQRTQQEDSAVYLCASRPTSATYEQYFGPGTRLTVT.

V is TRBV5-1 and J is TRBJ2-7, with TRBD1 identical over 9 bases. The CDR3 extends over 15 amino acids. With V trimmed by 5 bases and J by 5 bases, 11 bases remained unmatched. The V gene's germline CDR1 is SGHRS and CDR2 YFSETQ. The CDR3 coding sequence is TGCGCCAGCAGGGATCCGGGACAGGGTGTCCACGAGCAGTACTTC. Protein: CASRDPGQGVHEQYF.

This sequence joins TRBV11-2 and TRBJ2-7; 7 bases map to TRBD2. With V trimmed by 2 bases and J by 2 bases, 18 bases remained unmatched. The CDR3 totals 19 residues. Germline V gene data show CDR1 as SGHAT and CDR2 as FQNNGV. The DNA for the CDR3 is TGTGCCAGCAGCTTAAGAGGAAGTACGGCCCTAGCGGCCCCCTACGAGCAGTACTTC. It yields the protein CASSLRGSTALAAPYEQYF.

The V and J genes are TRBV6-1 and TRBJ1-4, with TRBD1 as a possible D gene (5 bases). With 8 bases removed from V and 3 bases from J, the gap between germline ends came to 13 bases. Germline V gene sequence: CDR1 MNHNS, CDR2 SASEGT. The CDR3 spans 14 residues. The CDR3 DNA is TGTGCCAGCCGGAGCACAGGCCCTAATGAAAAACTGTTTTTT. Its protein product is CASRSTGPNEKLFF.

V is TRBV19 and J is TRBJ2-2; D is unclear. From germline, CDR1 is LNHDA and CDR2 SQIVND (reference sequence). The CDR3 length is 15 residues. V lost 3 bases to trimming and J lost 1 base, with 9 bases between them. As DNA, the CDR3 is TGTGCCAGTAGTATTTCGGGCGGGAACACCGGGGAGCTGTTTTTT. Amino acids: CASSISGGNTGELFF.

The CDR3 DNA reads as TGTGCCAGCAGTTTGAGCGGGGGCTTCTACGAGCAGTACTTC. It translates to CASSLSGGFYEQYF. The chain couples TRBV2 to TRBJ2-7, with TRBD2 identical over 8 bases. J lost 3 bases, V lost 5 bases, and 6 bases had no gene match. CDR1 and CDR2 from the germline V gene are SNHLY and FYNNEI. The CDR3 sequence is 14 residues long.

This chain uses TRBV9 with TRBJ2-5; the D gene is possibly TRBD1 (5 bases). CDR3 length: 14 residues. V lost 0 bases to trimming and J lost 3 bases, with 9 bases between them. CDR1 is SGDLS, CDR2 YYNGEE, per germline. CDR3 region: CASSVEDTEETQYF. The CDR3 DNA follows: TGTGCCAGCAGCGTAGAGGACACAGAAGAGACCCAGTACTTC.

The V gene is TRBV7-2, the J gene TRBJ2-1, with TRBD2 matching over 8 bases. Per germline, CDR1 SGHTA and CDR2 FQGNSA. After removal of 5 bases from V and 7 bases from J, the junction contained 13 bases not matched to a gene. This CDR3 has 16 amino acids. The chain's CDR3 is CASSPRRQRERNEQFF. The CDR3 DNA reads as TGTGCCAGCAGCCCCCGGAGGCAGCGGGAGAGAAATGAGCAGTTCTTC. Together with reference TRBV7-2 and TRBJ2-1, the CDR3 gives the full variable domain: GAGVSQSPSNKVTEKGKDVELRCDPISGHTALYWYRQSLGQGLEFLIYFQGNSAPDKSGLPSDRFSAERTGGSVSTLTIQRTQQEDSAVYLCASSPRRQRERNEQFFGPGTRLTVL.

The chain has TRBV6-5 and TRBJ2-7; tentatively, D is TRBD2 (5 bases). CDR1 MNHEY and CDR2 SVGAGI come from the germline V gene. The CDR3 runs 15 residues. Trimming left V 1 base short and J 4 bases short, with 14 bases between. The CDR3, as DNA: TGTGCCAGCAGTTACTTTGGGCGCGGAGGATACGAGCAGTACTTC. This gives the protein CASSYFGRGGYEQYF.

This clone was detected only once. The chain has TRBV28 and TRBJ2-7, with TRBD2 identical over 9 bases. This CDR3 comprises 15 residues. The ends lost 3 bases at V and 4 bases at J; junction bases unmatched: 7. Germline V lookup: CDR1 MDHEN, CDR2 SYDVKM. The CDR3 loop is CASSLGLALAYEQYF. The CDR3 coding sequence is TGTGCCAGCAGTTTGGGACTAGCCTTAGCTTACGAGCAGTACTTC.

The V and J genes are TRBV28 and TRBJ1-2, with 8 positions matching TRBD1. The germline CDR1 and CDR2 sequences are MDHEN and SYDVKM. V shed 6 bases, J shed 4 bases, and the junction held 10 bases outside the gene matches. This CDR3 comprises 15 residues. CDR3 amino acids: CASRRDAGGAYGYTF. The CDR3 DNA follows: TGTGCCAGCAGGAGAGATGCAGGGGGCGCCTATGGCTACACCTTC.

The chain links TRBV19 to TRBJ2-7, with 8 bases identical to TRBD1. Germline V gene data show CDR1 as LNHDA and CDR2 as SQIVND (reference sequence). Germline trimming cut 1 base from V and 3 bases from J; bases unmatched to any gene: 5. The CDR3 runs to 15 residues. The chain's CDR3 is CASSIGTGYYYEQYF. The CDR3 nucleotides read TGTGCCAGTAGTATAGGGACAGGGTATTACTACGAGCAGTACTTC.

This clone showed up many times. The rearrangement uses TRBV5-6 and TRBJ2-1, with TRBD1 matching over 10 bases. CDR3 length: 16 amino acids. Per germline, CDR1 SGHDT and CDR2 YYEEEE. J was trimmed by 1 base and V by 4 bases; bases with no gene match: 5. The CDR3 nucleotides read TGTGCCAGCAGCCAGATGGGACAGGGGTCCTACAATGAGCAGTTCTTC. Amino acids: CASSQMGQGSYNEQFF.

This chain links TRBV30 with TRBJ2-1, with a possible D match to TRBD2 (6 bases). Trimming removed 3 bases from V and 8 bases from J, with 20 bases in between. The CDR3 is 15 residues long. Germline V gene sequence: CDR1 GTSNPN, CDR2 SVGIG (reference sequence). CDR3 region: CAWSQTSLGEDEQFF. CDR3 DNA sequence: TGTGCCTGGAGCCAAACTAGCTTAGGGGAGGATGAGCAGTTCTTC.